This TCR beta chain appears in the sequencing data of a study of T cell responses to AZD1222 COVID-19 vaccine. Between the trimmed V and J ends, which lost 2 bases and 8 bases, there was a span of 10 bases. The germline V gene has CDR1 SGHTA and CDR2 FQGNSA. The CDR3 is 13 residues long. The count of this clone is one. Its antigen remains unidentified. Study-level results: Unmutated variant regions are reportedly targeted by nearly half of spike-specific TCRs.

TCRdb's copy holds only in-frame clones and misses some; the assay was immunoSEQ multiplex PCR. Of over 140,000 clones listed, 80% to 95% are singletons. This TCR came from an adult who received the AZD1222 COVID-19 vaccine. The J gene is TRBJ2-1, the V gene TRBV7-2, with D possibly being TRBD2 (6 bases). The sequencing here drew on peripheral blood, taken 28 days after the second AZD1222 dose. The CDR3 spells CASSLRGGDEQFF. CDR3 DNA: TGTGCCAGCAGCTTACGGGGAGGAGATGAGCAGTTCTTC.